Listed below are T cell receptor beta chains from one sample, sequenced in a study of identical twins. TCRdb reprocessed the 5' RACE reads via MiXCR and lists one record per CDR3 protein. The table includes about 690,000 distinct CDR3 sequences, about 20% detected once. The same data also went into a second study, on T cells expressing NK-cell markers.

What was sequenced was PBMCs. These receptors were taken from a woman younger than 30 in good health. The CDR3 runs from the conserved cysteine through the conserved F or W. The D gene is left open where the match is weak. Clone sizes are given selectively: once, few, many, or a class where the clone is expanded.

CDR3aa,CDR3nt,d_gene,abundance,v_gene,j_gene
CASSLSGSYHEQYF,TGTGCCAGCAGTCTTAGCGGGAGCTACCACGAGCAGTACTTC,TRBD2,few,TRBV12-3/TRBV12-4,TRBJ2-7
CASSFHGADTQYF,TGTGCCAGCAGTTTCCATGGCGCAGATACGCAGTATTTT,.,few,TRBV12-3/TRBV12-4,TRBJ2-3
CASSYDSYTEAFF,TGCGCCAGCAGCTATGACAGCTACACTGAAGCTTTCTTT,.,many,TRBV5-1,TRBJ1-1
CASINRAGGNTIYF,TGTGCCAGCATCAATCGTGCAGGGGGAAACACCATATATTTT,.,few,TRBV6-1,TRBJ1-3
CASSPSGTARSYEQYF,TGCGCCAGCAGCCCGTCCGGGACAGCGCGCTCCTACGAGCAGTACTTC,TRBD1,.,TRBV5-1,TRBJ2-7
CSARQGGWGYTF,TGCAGTGCTAGACAGGGAGGTTGGGGCTACACCTTC,.,.,TRBV20-1,TRBJ1-2
CASSYLLGQLSDTQYF,TGTGCCAGCAGTTACCTTTTGGGACAGCTGTCAGATACGCAGTATTTT,TRBD1,.,TRBV6-5,TRBJ2-3
CASSPLPTGEQYF,TGTGCCAGCAGTCCCCTCCCGACCGGCGAGCAGTACTTC,.,.,TRBV6-1,TRBJ2-7
CASSKRPYDRGLYGYTF,TGTGCCAGCAGCAAACGACCTTACGACAGGGGGTTGTATGGCTACACCTTC,.,many,TRBV21-1,TRBJ1-2
CASSLRVSQPQHF,TGTGCCAGCAGTTTGAGGGTTAGTCAGCCCCAGCATTTT,.,few,TRBV12-3/TRBV12-4,TRBJ1-5
CASSVVGAVGDTQYF,TGTGCCAGCAGCGTAGTTGGGGCGGTCGGGGATACGCAGTATTTT,.,few,TRBV9,TRBJ2-3